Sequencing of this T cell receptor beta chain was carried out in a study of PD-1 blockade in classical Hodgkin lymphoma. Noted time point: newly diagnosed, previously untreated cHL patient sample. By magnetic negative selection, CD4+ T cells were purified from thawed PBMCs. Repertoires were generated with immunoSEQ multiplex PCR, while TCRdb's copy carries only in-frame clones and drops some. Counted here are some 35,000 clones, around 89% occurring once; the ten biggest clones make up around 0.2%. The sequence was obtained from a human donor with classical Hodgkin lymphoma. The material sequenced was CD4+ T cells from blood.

This CDR3 is CAIRGSGNTIYF. The CDR3, as DNA: TGTGCCATCAGGGGTAGTGGAAACACCATATATTTT. The J gene is TRBJ1-3, the V gene TRBV6-1, with TRBD1 as a possible D gene (6 bases). The ends were cut back, 10 bases at V and 3 bases at J, with 10 bases in the middle. CDR3 length equals 12 residues. CDR1 MNHNS and CDR2 SASEGT come from the germline V gene.